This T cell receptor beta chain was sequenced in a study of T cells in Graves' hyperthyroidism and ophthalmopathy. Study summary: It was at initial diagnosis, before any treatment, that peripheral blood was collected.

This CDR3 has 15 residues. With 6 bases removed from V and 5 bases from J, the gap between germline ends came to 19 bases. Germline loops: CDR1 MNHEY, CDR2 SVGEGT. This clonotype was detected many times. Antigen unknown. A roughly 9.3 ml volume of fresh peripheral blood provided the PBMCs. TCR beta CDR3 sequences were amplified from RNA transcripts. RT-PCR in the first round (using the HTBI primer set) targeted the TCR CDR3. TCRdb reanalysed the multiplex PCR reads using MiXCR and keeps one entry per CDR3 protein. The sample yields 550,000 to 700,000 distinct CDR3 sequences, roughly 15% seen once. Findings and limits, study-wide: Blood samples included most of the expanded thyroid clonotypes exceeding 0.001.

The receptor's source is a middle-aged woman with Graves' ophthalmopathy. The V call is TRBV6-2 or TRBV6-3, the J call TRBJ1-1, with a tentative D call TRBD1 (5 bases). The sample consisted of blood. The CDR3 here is CASSQPRQGGTEAFF. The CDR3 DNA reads TGTGCCAGCAGCCAACCGCGGCAGGGTGGAACTGAAGCTTTCTTT.